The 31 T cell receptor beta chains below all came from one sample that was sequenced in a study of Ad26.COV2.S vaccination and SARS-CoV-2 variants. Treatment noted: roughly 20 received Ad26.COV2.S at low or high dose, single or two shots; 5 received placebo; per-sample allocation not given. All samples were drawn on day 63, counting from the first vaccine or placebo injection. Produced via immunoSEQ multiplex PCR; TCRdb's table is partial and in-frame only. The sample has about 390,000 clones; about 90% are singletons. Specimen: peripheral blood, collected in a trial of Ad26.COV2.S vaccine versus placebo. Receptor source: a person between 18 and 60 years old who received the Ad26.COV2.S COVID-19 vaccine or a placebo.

CDR3: CASGTGGESSYEQYF. The DNA for the CDR3 is TGTGCCAGCGGGACAGGGGGCGAGAGCTCCTACGAGCAGTACTTC. The rearrangement uses TRBV6-5 and TRBJ2-7; the match to TRBD1 covers 12 bases. CDR1 and CDR2 (germline): MNHEY, SVGAGI. The J segment lost 0 bases and the V segment lost 8 bases, leaving 5 bases of the junction unmatched. CDR3 length: 15 residues.

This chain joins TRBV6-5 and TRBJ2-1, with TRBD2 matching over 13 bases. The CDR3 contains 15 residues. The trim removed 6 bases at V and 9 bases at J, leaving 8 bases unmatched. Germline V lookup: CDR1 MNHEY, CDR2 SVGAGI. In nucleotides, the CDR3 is TGTGCCAGCAGGACCGGGACTAGCGGGGTTGCTGAGCAGTTCTTC. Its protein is CASRTGTSGVAEQFF.

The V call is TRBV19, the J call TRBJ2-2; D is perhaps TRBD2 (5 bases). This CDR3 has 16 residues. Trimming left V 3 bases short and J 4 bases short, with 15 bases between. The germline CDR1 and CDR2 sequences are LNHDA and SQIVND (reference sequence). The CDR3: CASSMMSGSFTGELFF. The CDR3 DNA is TGTGCCAGTAGTATGATGTCGGGGTCGTTCACCGGGGAGCTGTTTTTT. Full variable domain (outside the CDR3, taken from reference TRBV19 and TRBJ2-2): DGGITQSPKYLFRKEGQNVTLSCEQNLNHDAMYWYRQDPGQGLRLIYYSQIVNDFQKGDIAEGYSVSREKKESFPLTVTSAQKNPTAFYLCASSMMSGSFTGELFFGEGSRLTVL.

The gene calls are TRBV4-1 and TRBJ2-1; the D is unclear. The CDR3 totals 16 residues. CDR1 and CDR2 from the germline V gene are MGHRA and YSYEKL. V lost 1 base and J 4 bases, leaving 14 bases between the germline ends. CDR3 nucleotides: TGCGCCAGCAGCCAAGTCGCGTCCCTATTATACAATGAGCAGTTCTTC. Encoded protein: CASSQVASLLYNEQFF.

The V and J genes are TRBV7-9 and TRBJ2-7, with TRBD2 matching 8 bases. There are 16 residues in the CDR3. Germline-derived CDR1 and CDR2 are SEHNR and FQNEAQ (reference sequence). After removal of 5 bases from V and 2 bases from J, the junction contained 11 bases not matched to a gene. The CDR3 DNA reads TGTGCCAGCAGCCCGTTAGGAGGGCGGGGGGCCTACGAGCAGTACTTC. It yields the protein CASSPLGGRGAYEQYF.

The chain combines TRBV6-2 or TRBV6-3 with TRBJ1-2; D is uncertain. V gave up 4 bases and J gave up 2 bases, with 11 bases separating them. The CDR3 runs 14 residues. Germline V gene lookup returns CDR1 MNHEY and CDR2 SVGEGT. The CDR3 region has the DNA TGTGCCAGCAGTTGGACGGCGGGGAACTATGGCTACACCTTC. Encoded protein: CASSWTAGNYGYTF.

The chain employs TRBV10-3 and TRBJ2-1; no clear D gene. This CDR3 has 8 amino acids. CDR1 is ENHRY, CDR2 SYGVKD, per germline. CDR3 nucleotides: TGTGCTCTAAGGGAGCAGTTCTTC. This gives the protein CALREQFF.

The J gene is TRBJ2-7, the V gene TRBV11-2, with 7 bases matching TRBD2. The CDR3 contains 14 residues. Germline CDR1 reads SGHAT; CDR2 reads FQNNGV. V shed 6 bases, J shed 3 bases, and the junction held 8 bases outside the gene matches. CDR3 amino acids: CASRTGGSGYEQYF. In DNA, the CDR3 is TGTGCCAGCAGGACGGGGGGATCGGGCTACGAGCAGTACTTC.

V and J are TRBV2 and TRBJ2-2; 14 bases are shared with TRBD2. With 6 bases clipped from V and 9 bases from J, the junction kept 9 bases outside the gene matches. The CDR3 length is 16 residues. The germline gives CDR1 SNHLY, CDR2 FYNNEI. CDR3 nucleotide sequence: TGTGCCAGCAGAACGGGACTAGCGGGGGCCCGGAGGGAGCTGTTTTTT. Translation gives CASRTGLAGARRELFF.

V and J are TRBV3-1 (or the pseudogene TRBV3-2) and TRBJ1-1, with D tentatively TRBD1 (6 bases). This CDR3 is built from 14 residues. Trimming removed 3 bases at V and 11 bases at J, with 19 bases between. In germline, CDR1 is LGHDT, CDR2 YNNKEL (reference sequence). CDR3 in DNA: TGTGCCAGCAGCCAGAGGGACATCGGGCGGTCGGCTTTCTTT. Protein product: CASSQRDIGRSAFF.

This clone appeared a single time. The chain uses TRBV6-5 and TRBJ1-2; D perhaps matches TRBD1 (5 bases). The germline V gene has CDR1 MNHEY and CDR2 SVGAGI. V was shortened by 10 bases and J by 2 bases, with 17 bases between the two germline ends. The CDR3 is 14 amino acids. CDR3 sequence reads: CATTLGGFNYGYTF. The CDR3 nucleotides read TGTGCCACAACCCTCGGGGGTTTCAACTATGGCTACACCTTC.

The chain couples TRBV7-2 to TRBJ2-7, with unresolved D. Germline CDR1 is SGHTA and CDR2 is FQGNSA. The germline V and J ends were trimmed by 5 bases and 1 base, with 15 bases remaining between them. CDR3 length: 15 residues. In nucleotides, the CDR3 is TGTGCCAGCAGCCTAAGGCCAGTAGGGTCCTACGAGCAGTACTTC. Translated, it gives CASSLRPVGSYEQYF.

The CDR3 is CASSLGSTAETQYF. The CDR3 coding sequence is TGTGCCAGCAGCTTAGGATCCACAGCTGAGACCCAGTACTTC. The chain has TRBV11-2 and TRBJ2-5; D gene unclear. The CDR3 consists of 14 residues. Trimming took 1 base from V and 5 from J, leaving 11 bases between them. The germline V gene encodes CDR1 SGHAT and CDR2 FQNNGV.

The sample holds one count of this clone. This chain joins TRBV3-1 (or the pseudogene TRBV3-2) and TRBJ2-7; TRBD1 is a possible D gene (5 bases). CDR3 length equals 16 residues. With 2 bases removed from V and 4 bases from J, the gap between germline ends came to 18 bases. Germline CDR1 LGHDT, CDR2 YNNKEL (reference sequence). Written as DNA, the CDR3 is TGTGCCAGCAGCCAATGGGGCGCAGGTCAGTTTTACGAGCAGTACTTC. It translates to CASSQWGAGQFYEQYF.

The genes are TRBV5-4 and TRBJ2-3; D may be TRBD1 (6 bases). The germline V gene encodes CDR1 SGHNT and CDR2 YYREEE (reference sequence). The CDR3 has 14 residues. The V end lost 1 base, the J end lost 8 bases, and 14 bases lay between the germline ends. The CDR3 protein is CASSLFGGSPTQYF. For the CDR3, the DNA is TGTGCCAGCAGCTTGTTTGGGGGCTCGCCTACGCAGTATTTT.

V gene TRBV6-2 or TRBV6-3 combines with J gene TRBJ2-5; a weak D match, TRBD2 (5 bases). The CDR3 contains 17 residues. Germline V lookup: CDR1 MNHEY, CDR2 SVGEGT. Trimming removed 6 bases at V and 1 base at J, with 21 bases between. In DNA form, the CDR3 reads TGTGCCAGCAGCCCTCCCCCGGGGATAACTCGCCAAGAGACCCAGTACTTC. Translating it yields CASSPPPGITRQETQYF.

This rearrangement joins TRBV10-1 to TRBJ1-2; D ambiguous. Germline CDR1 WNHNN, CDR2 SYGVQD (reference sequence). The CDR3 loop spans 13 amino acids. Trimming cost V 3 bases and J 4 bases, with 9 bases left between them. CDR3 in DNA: TGCGCCAGCAGTGACAACTACGCCTATGGCTACACCTTC. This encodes CASSDNYAYGYTF.

The CDR3 sequence is CASSLTAVQRGWNEQYF. CDR3 bases: TGTGCCAGCAGTTTAACAGCGGTCCAGCGGGGGTGGAACGAGCAGTACTTC. The V call is TRBV27, the J call TRBJ2-7, with TRBD2 matching 8 bases. The length of the CDR3 is 17 residues. Germline V gene sequence: CDR1 MNHEY, CDR2 SMNVEV (reference sequence). Losses at the gene ends were 2 bases for V and 5 bases for J; bases not matched to a gene: 14.

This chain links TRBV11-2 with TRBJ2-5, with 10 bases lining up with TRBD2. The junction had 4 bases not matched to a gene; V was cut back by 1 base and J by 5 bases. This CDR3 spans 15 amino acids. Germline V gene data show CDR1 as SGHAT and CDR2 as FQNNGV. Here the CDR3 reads CASSLVPTSGETQYF. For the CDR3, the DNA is TGTGCCAGCAGCTTAGTCCCGACTAGCGGGGAGACCCAGTACTTC.

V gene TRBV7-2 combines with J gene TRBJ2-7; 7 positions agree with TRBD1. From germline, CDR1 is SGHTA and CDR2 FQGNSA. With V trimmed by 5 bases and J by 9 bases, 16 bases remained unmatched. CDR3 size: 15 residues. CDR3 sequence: CASSQGDSHLRRQYF. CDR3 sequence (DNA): TGTGCCAGCAGCCAAGGGGACAGCCACCTACGACGGCAGTACTTC. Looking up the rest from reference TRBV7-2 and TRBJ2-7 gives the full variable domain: GAGVSQSPSNKVTEKGKDVELRCDPISGHTALYWYRQSLGQGLEFLIYFQGNSAPDKSGLPSDRFSAERTGGSVSTLTIQRTQQEDSAVYLCASSQGDSHLRRQYFGPGTRLTVT.

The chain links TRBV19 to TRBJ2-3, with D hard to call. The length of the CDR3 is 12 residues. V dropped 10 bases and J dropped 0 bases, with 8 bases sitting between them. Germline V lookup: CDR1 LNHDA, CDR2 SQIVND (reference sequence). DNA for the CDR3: TGTGCCACCCAAGGAAGCACAGATACGCAGTATTTT. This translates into CATQGSTDTQYF.

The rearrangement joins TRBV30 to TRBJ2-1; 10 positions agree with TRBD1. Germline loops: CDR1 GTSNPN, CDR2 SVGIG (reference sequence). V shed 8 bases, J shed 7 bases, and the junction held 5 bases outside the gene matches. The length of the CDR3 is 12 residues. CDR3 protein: CAGTGVLNEQFF. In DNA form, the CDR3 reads TGTGCCGGGACAGGGGTTTTAAATGAGCAGTTCTTC.

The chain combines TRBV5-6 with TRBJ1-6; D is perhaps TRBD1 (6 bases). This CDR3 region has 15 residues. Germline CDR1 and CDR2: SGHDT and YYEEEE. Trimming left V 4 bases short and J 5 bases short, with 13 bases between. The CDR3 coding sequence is TGTGCCAGCAGCACAGGACAGAAGAATAATTCACCCCTCCACTTT. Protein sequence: CASSTGQKNNSPLHF. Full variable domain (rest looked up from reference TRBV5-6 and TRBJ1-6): DAGVTQSPTHLIKTRGQQVTLRCSPKSGHDTVSWYQQALGQGPQFIFQYYEEEERQRGNFPDRFSGHQFPNYSSELNVNALLLGDSALYLCASSTGQKNNSPLHFGNGTRLTVT.

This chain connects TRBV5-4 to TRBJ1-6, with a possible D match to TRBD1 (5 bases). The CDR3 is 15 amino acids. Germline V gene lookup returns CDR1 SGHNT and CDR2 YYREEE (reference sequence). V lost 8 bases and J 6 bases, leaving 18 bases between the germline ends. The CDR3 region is CARNLTGTSNSPLHF. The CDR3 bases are TGTGCCAGGAATCTTACCGGGACCTCTAATTCACCCCTCCACTTT.

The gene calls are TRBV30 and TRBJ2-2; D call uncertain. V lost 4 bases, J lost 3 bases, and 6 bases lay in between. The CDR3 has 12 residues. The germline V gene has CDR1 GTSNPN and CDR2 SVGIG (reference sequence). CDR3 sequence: CAWNTHTGELFF. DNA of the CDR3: TGTGCCTGGAATACCCACACCGGGGAGCTGTTTTTT.

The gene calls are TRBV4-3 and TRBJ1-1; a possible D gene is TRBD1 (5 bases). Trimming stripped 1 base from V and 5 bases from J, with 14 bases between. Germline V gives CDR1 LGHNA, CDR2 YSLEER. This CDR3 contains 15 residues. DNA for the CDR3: TGCGCCAGCAGCCAAGTCGATCGGGGGTTGACTGAAGCTTTCTTT. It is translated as CASSQVDRGLTEAFF.

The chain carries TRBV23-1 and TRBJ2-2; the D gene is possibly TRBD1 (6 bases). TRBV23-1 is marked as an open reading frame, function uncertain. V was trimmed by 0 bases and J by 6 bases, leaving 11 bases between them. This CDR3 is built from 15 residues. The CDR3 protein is CASSQSSRGAGELFF. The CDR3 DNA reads TGCGCCAGCAGTCAATCCTCCAGGGGTGCCGGGGAGCTGTTTTTT.

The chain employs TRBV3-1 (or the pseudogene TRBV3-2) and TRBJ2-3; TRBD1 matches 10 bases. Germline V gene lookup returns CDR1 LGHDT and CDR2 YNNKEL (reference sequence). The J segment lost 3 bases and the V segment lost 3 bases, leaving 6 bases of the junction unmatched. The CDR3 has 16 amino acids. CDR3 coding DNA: TGTGCCAGCAGCCACCGACAGGGGGCGGGGACAGATACGCAGTATTTT. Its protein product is CASSHRQGAGTDTQYF.

Written as DNA, the CDR3 is TGTGCCAGCAGCCGGGAAGAGGTCGATACGCAGTATTTT. Translated: CASSREEVDTQYF. V is TRBV7-8 and J is TRBJ2-3; possibly TRBD2 for D (5 bases). V shed 5 bases and J shed 6 bases, with 12 bases lying between them. Germline V gene sequence: CDR1 SGHVS, CDR2 FQNEAQ. The CDR3 spans 13 residues.

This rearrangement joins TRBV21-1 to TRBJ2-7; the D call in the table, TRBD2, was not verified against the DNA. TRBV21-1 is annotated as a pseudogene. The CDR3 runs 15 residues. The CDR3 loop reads CASSPRGGSRHEQYF. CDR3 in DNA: TGTGCCAGCAGCCCAAGGGGGGGAAGTCGCCACGAGCAGTACTTC.

CDR3 DNA: TGCGCCAGCAGCCAACTGGGACTAGCAAGAAATGAGCAGTTCTTC. Translating gives CASSQLGLARNEQFF. The chain uses TRBV4-3 and TRBJ2-1; 9 bases map to TRBD2. Germline CDR1 is LGHNA and CDR2 is YSLEER. The CDR3 covers 15 residues. V lost 2 bases to trimming and J lost 7 bases; unmatched junction nucleotides: 6.